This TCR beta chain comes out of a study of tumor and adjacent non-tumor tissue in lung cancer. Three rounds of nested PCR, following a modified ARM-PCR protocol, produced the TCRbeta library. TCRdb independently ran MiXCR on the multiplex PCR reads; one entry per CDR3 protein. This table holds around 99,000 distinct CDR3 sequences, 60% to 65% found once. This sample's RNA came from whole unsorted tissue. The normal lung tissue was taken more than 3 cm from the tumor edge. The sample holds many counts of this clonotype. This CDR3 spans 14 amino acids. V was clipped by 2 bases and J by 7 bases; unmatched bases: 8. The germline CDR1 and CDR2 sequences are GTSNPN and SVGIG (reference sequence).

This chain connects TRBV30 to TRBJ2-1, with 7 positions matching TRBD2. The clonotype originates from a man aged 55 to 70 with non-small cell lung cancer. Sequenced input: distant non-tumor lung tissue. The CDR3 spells CAWSRGLPLNEQFF. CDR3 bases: TGTGCCTGGAGTAGGGGACTACCTCTAAATGAGCAGTTCTTC.